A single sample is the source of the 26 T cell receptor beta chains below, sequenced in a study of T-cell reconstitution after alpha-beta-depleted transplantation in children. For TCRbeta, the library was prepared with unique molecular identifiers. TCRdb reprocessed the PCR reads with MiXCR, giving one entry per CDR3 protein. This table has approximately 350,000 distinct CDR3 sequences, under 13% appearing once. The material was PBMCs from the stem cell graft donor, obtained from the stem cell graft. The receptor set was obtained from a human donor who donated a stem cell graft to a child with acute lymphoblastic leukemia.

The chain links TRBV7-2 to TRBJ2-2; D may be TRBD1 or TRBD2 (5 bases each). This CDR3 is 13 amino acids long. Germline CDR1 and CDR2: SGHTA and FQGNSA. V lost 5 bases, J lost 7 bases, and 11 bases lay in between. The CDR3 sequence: CASSPFGGGELFF. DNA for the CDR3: TGTGCCAGCAGCCCCTTTGGGGGCGGGGAGCTGTTTTTT.

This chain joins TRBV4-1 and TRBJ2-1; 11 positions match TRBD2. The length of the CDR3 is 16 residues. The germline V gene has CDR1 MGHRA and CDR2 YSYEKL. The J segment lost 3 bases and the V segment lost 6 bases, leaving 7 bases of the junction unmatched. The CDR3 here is CASRLTGTSGYNEQFF. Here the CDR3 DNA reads TGCGCCAGCAGACTTACCGGGACTAGCGGCTACAATGAGCAGTTCTTC.

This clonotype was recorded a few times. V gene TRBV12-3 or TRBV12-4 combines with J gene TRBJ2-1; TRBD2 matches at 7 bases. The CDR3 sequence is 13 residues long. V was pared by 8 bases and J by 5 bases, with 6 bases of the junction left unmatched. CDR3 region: CASGREADNEQFF. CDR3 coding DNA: TGTGCCAGCGGGAGGGAGGCGGACAATGAGCAGTTCTTC.

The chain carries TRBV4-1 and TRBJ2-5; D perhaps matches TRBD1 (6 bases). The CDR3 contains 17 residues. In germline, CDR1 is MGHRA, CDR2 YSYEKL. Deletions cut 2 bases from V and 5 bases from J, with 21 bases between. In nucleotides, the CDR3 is TGCGCCAGCAGCCAAAGACAGGACTCTACAGGAACGGAGACCCAGTACTTC. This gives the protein CASSQRQDSTGTETQYF.

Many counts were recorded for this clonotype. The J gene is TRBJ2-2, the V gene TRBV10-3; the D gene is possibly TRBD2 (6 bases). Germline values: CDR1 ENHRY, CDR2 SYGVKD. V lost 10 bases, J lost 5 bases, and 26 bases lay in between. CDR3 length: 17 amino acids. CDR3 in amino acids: CATRSLLAGVGTGELFF. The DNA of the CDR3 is TGTGCCACCCGATCTTTACTAGCCGGCGTCGGAACCGGGGAGCTGTTTTTT.

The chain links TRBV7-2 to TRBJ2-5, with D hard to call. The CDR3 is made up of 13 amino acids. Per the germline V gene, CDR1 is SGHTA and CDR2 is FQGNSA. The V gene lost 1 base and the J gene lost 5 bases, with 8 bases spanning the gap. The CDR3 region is CASSLDWAETQYF. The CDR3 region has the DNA TGTGCCAGCAGCTTAGATTGGGCTGAGACCCAGTACTTC.

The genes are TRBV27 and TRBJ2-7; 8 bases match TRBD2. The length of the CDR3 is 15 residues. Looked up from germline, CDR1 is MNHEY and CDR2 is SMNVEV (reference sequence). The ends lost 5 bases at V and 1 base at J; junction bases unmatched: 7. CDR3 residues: CASSQSGTRSYEQYF. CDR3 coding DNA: TGTGCCAGCAGTCAGTCCGGGACTAGATCCTACGAGCAGTACTTC.

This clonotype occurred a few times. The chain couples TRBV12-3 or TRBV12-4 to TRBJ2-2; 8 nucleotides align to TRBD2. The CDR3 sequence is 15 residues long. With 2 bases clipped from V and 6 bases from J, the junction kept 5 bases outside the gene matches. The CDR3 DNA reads TGTGCCAGCAGTTTATCAGCGGGAGTACCCGGGGAGCTGTTTTTT. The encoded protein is CASSLSAGVPGELFF.

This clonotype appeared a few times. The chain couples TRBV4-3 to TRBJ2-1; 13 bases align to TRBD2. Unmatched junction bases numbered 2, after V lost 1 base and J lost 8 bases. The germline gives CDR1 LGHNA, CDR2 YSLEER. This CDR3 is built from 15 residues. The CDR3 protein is CASSQGLAGGDEQFF. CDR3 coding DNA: TGCGCCAGCAGCCAAGGACTAGCGGGAGGTGATGAGCAGTTCTTC.

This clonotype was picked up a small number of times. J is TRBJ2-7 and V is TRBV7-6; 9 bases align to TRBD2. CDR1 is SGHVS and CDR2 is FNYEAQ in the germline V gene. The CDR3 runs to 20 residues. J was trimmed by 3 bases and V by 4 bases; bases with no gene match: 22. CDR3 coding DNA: TGTGCCAGCAGCTCCGAGCCCGGGACTAGCCTGGGGGAGTTCTACTACGAGCAGTACTTC. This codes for CASSSEPGTSLGEFYYEQYF.

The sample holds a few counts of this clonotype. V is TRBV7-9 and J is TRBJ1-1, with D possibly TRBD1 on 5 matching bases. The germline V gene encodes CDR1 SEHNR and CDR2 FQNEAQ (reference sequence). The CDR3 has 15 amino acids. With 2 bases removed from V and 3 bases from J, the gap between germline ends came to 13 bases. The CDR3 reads CASSLSLGPYTEAFF. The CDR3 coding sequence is TGTGCCAGCAGCTTATCCTTGGGGCCCTACACTGAAGCTTTCTTT.

The CDR3 DNA follows: TGCGCCAGCAGATGGACTAGCGCCGGAAGCACAGATACGCAGTATTTT. This sequence encodes CASRWTSAGSTDTQYF. J is TRBJ2-3 and V is TRBV5-1; 9 bases are shared with TRBD2. The germline V gene encodes CDR1 SGHRS and CDR2 YFSETQ. This CDR3 spans 16 amino acids. With V trimmed by 5 bases and J by 0 bases, 7 bases remained unmatched. The full variable domain, rest sourced from reference TRBV5-1 and TRBJ2-3, is KAGVTQTPRYLIKTRGQQVTLSCSPISGHRSVSWYQQTPGQGLQFLFEYFSETQRNKGNFPGRFSGRQFSNSRSEMNVSTLELGDSALYLCASRWTSAGSTDTQYFGPGTRLTVL.

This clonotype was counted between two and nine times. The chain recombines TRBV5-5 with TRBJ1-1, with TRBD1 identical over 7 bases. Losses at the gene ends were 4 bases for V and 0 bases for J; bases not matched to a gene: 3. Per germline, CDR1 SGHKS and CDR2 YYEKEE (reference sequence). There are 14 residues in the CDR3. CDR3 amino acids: CASSRGQVNTEAFF. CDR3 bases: TGTGCCAGCAGCCGCGGACAGGTGAACACTGAAGCTTTCTTT.

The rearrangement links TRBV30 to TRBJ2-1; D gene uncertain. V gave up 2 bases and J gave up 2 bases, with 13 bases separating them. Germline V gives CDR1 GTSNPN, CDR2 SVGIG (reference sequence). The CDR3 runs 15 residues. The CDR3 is CAWSTTVHPYNEQFF. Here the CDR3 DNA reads TGTGCCTGGAGTACAACAGTCCACCCCTACAATGAGCAGTTCTTC.

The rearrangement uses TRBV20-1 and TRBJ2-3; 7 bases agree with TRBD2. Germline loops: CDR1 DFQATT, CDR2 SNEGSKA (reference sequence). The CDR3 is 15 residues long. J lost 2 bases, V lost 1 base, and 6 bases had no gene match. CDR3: CSARAPGLTTDTQYF. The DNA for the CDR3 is TGCAGTGCTAGAGCTCCGGGACTAACCACAGATACGCAGTATTTT.

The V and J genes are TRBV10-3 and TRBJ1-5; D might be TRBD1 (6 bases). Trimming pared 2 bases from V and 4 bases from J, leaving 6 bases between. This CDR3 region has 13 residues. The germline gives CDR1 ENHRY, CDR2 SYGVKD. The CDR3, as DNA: TGTGCCATCAGTGAGGGACAGAATCAGCCCCAGCATTTT. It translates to CAISEGQNQPQHF.

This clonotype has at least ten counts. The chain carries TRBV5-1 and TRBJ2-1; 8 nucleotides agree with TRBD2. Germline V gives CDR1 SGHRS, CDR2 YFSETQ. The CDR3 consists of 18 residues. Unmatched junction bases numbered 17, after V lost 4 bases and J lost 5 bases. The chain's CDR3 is CASSTGTSPGGVNNEQFF. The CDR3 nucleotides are TGCGCCAGCAGCACCGGGACTAGTCCTGGTGGGGTGAACAATGAGCAGTTCTTC.

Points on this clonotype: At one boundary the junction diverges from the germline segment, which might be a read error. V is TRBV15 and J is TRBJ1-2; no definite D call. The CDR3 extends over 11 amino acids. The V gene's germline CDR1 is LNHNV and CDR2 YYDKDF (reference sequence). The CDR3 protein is CATSRTPVFAF. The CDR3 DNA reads TGTGCCACCAGCAGGACCCCGGTCTTCGCCTTC.

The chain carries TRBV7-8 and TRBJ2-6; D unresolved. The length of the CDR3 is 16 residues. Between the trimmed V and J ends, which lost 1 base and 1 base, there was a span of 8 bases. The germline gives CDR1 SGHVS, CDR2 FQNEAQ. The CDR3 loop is CASSLESRSGANVLTF. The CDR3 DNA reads TGTGCCAGCAGCTTAGAAAGCCGGTCTGGGGCCAACGTCCTGACTTTC.

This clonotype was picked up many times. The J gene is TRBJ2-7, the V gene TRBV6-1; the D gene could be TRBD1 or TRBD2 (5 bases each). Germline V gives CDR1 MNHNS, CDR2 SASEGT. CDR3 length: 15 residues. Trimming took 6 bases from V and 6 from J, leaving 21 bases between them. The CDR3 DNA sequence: TGTGCCAGCAGCCGAGGGACGCCGGGAATTGGCGAGCAGTACTTC. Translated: CASSRGTPGIGEQYF.

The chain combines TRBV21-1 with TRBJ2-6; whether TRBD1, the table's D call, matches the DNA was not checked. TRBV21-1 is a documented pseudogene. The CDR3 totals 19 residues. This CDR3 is CASSPQTGRISSGANVLTF. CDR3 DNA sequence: TGTGCCAGCAGCCCACAGACAGGGCGAATCAGCTCTGGGGCCAACGTCCTGACTTTC.

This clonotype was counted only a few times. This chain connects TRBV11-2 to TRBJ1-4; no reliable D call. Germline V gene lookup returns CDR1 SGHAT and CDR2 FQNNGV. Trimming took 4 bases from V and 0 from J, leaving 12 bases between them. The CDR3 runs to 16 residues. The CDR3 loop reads CASSSDGWATNEKLFF. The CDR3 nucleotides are TGTGCCAGCAGCTCCGATGGATGGGCAACTAATGAAAAACTGTTTTTT.

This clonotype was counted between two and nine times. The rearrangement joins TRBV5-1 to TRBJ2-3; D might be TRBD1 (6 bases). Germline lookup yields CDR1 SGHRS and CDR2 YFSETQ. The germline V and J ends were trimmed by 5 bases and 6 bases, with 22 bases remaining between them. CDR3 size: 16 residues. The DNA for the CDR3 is TGCGCCAGCAGGGACCTGGGGGCAGGGCGTCGGGATACGCAGTATTTT. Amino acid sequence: CASRDLGAGRRDTQYF.

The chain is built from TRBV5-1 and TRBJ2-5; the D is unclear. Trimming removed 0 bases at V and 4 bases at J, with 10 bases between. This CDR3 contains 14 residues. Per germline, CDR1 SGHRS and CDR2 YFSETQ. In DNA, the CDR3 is TGCGCCAGCAGCTTGGAATATAACTCAGAGACCCAGTACTTC. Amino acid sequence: CASSLEYNSETQYF.

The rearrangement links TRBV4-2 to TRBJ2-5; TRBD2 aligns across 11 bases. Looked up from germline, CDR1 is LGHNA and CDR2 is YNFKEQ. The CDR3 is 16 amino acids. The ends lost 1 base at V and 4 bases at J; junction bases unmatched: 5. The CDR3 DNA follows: TGTGCCAGCAGCCAAGCATTAGCGGGAGGGCCAGAGACCCAGTACTTC. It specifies CASSQALAGGPETQYF.

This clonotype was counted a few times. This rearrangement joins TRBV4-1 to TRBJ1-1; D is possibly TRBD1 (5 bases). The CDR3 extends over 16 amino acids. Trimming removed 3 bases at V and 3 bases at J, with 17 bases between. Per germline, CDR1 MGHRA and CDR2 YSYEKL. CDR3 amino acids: CASSHLPGDGDTEAFF. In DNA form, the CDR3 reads TGCGCCAGCAGCCACCTTCCGGGGGACGGGGACACTGAAGCTTTCTTT.